Sequencing of this T cell receptor beta chain was carried out in a study of OX40 agonist ivuxolimab in advanced cancers. The CDR3 has 17 residues. The V gene end was trimmed by 4 bases and the J gene end by 4 bases; junction bases not matched to a gene: 11. In germline, CDR1 is MGHDK, CDR2 SYGVNS. The method was immunoSEQ multiplex PCR; TCRdb's version includes in-frame clones alone and lacks a portion of them. The data contain under 80,000 clones, roughly nine tenths of them singletons. The chain employs TRBV25-1 and TRBJ2-2; 8 positions match TRBD1. The TCR sequence derives from an adult with an advanced solid tumor such as melanoma, head and neck, liver or kidney cancer. Sequenced here: CD4+ or CD8+ T cells sorted from blood, sampled in a trial of the OX40 agonist ivuxolimab. CDR3 sequence (DNA): TGTGCCAGCAGTGGGAGACAGGGGATCGTCGGCACCGGGGAGCTGTTTTTT. Protein product: CASSGRQGIVGTGELFF.